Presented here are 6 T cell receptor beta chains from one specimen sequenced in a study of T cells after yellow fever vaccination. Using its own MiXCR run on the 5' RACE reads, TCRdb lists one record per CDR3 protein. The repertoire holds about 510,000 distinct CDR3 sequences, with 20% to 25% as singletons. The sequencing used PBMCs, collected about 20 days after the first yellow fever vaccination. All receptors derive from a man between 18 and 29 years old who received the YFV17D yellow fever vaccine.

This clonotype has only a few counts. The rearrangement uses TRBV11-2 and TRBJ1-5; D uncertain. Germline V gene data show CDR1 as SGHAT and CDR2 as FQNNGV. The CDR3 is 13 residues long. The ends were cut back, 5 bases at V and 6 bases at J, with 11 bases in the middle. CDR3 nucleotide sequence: TGTGCCAGCAGCCCCCTAGGTAGTCAGCCCCAGCATTTT. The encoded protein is CASSPLGSQPQHF.

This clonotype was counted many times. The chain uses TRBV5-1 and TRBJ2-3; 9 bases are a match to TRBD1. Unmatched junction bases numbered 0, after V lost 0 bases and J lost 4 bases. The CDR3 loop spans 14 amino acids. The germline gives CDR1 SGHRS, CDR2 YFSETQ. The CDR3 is CASSLGTGADTQYF. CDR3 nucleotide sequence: TGCGCCAGCAGCTTGGGGACAGGGGCAGATACGCAGTATTTT.

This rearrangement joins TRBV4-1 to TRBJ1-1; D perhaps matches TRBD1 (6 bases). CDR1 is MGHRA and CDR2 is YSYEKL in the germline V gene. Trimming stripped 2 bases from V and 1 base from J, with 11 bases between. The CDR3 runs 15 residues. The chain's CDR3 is CASSQPDSENTEAFF. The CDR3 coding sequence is TGCGCCAGCAGCCAACCGGACAGCGAGAACACTGAAGCTTTCTTT.

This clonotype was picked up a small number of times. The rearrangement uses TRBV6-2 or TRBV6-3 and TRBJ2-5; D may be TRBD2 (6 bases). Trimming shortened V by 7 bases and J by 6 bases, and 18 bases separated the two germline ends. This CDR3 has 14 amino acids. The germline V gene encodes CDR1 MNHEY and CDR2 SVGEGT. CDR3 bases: TGTGCCAGCACCGACCAAACTAGCAGCAAGACCCAGTACTTC. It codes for CASTDQTSSKTQYF.

The DNA of the CDR3 is TGTGCCAGCAGTGTGGACGTCACCGGGGAGCTGTTTTTT. Its protein product is CASSVDVTGELFF. The V gene is TRBV6-4, the J gene TRBJ2-2, with D uncertain. V gave up 4 bases and J gave up 4 bases, with 7 bases separating them. The CDR3 runs 13 residues. The germline CDR1 and CDR2 sequences are MRHNA and SNTAGT.

CDR3 loop: CASSSGGVGETQYF. DNA for the CDR3: TGTGCCAGCAGCTCCGGGGGGGTAGGAGAGACCCAGTACTTC. V and J are TRBV5-5 and TRBJ2-5, with 8 bases identical to TRBD2. CDR1 is SGHKS, CDR2 YYEKEE, per germline (reference sequence). Trimming removed 3 bases from V and 4 bases from J; junction bases left unmatched: 5. The CDR3 loop spans 14 amino acids.